The T cell receptor beta chain described here comes from a study of blood T cell repertoires in COVID-19. On the study more broadly: Donors in the United States, Italy and Spain gave samples during acute or convalescent COVID-19.

The CDR3 has 12 amino acids. V lost 1 base, J lost 3 bases, and 6 bases lay in between. Germline lookup yields CDR1 GTSNPN and CDR2 SVGIG (reference sequence). Seattle cases were enrolled at active infection and followed longitudinally. Per the original data handling: Reference gene primer amplification gave nucleated cell count estimates. The data were produced by immunoSEQ multiplex PCR, yet TCRdb's version contains in-frame clones alone and is incomplete. D and trimming come from the DNA, and the V and J calls and clone size come from that table. The table includes hundreds of thousands of clones, 65% to 90% detected once.

The chain joins TRBV30 to TRBJ1-2, with a possible D match to TRBD1 (6 bases). The sequence derives from a woman between 65 and 79 years old with COVID-19, enrolled during active disease. Sequencing was carried out using peripheral blood. This chain's CDR3 is CAWSGTDYGYTF. CDR3 sequence (DNA): TGTGCCTGGAGTGGGACAGACTATGGCTACACCTTC.